These 20 T cell receptor beta chains were sequenced from one sample in a study of T cell repertoires in cytomegalovirus infection. TCRdb processed the reads anew with MiXCR; each CDR3 protein has one entry. The sample holds roughly 760,000 distinct CDR3 sequences, 35% seen once. The sample was PBMCs. Receptor source: a human donor in good health (CMV status not recorded). Some clones in this sample may be carry-over from other donors' samples.

This clonotype has only a few counts. V usage is TRBV19 and J usage is TRBJ1-5, with 7 bases lining up with TRBD1. The CDR3 has 16 amino acids. The germline V gene has CDR1 LNHDA and CDR2 SQIVND (reference sequence). V was clipped by 2 bases and J by 7 bases; unmatched bases: 11. CDR3 DNA sequence: TGTGCCAGTAGTATACAGACAGGGATAGGCGCCCAGCCCCAGCATTTT. Translation gives CASSIQTGIGAQPQHF.

This clonotype was picked up one time. The rearrangement joins TRBV6-5 to TRBJ2-2; 9 nucleotides align to TRBD2. Losses at the gene ends were 5 bases for V and 4 bases for J; bases not matched to a gene: 20. The CDR3 is 20 residues long. CDR1 MNHEY and CDR2 SVGAGI come from the germline V gene. The CDR3 here is CASSPRSGSAGRTGTGELFF. In nucleotides, the CDR3 is TGTGCCAGCAGTCCTCGTAGCGGGAGCGCCGGGAGGACGGGCACCGGGGAGCTGTTTTTT.

Concerning this clonotype itself: One base away lies a much larger clone, so this may be a sequencing read error. The CDR3 does not close with the conserved phenylalanine or tryptophan, likely indicating a read error. This chain links TRBV7-2 with TRBJ2-1; D is undetermined. Between the trimmed V and J ends, which lost 3 bases and 2 bases, there was a span of 8 bases. The CDR3 length is 14 residues. The germline gives CDR1 SGHTA, CDR2 FQGNSA. CDR3 sequence: CASSFEAPYNEQFL. Here the CDR3 DNA reads TGTGCCAGCAGCTTCGAGGCTCCCTACAATGAGCAGTTCTTA.

This clonotype has just a few counts. The chain links TRBV20-1 to TRBJ2-7, with no clear D. V was clipped by 0 bases and J by 2 bases, with 11 bases between them. The CDR3 is 14 amino acids. CDR1 and CDR2 from the germline V gene are DFQATT and SNEGSKA (reference sequence). As DNA, the CDR3 is TGCAGTGCTAGAGATCGCGTCGGCACCTACGAGCAGTACTTC. As protein: CSARDRVGTYEQYF.

The V gene is TRBV28, the J gene TRBJ2-7; D is ambiguous. The CDR3 is made up of 12 amino acids. Trimming removed 2 bases at V and 6 bases at J, with 8 bases between. Germline CDR1 is MDHEN and CDR2 is SYDVKM. The CDR3: CASSLVGCEQYF. In nucleotides, the CDR3 is TGTGCCAGCAGTTTAGTCGGCTGCGAGCAGTACTTC.

This clonotype appeared a few times. This chain joins TRBV2 and TRBJ1-1, with 7 bases that match TRBD1. The CDR3 sequence is 11 residues long. Trimming at V came to 4 bases and at J to 10 bases, leaving 3 bases not matched to a gene. Germline lookup yields CDR1 SNHLY and CDR2 FYNNEI. In nucleotides, the CDR3 is TGTGCCAGCAGTGGGGCAGGGGGAGCTTTCTTT. Translation gives CASSGAGGAFF. Supplemented by reference TRBV2 and TRBJ1-1, the full variable domain reads EPEVTQTPSHQVTQMGQEVILRCVPISNHLYFYWYRQILGQKVEFLVSFYNNEISEKSEIFDDQFSVERPDGSNFTLKIRSTKLEDSAMYFCASSGAGGAFFGQGTRLTVV.

This chain connects TRBV24-1 to TRBJ2-5; D is unclear. In germline, CDR1 is KGHDR, CDR2 SFDVKD. The CDR3 runs to 15 residues. The ends were cut back, 3 bases at V and 2 bases at J, with 12 bases in the middle. The CDR3 nucleotides are TGTGCCACCAGTGATGAGACGGATTTTCAAGAGACCCAGTACTTC. Its protein is CATSDETDFQETQYF.

This clonotype came up a few times. The chain uses TRBV27 and TRBJ2-7, with D tentatively TRBD1 (6 bases). Germline lookup yields CDR1 MNHEY and CDR2 SMNVEV (reference sequence). The CDR3 is made up of 14 amino acids. V lost 9 bases and J lost 2, with 17 bases in between. The CDR3 here is CASQEGTHTYEQYF. The CDR3 DNA reads TGTGCCAGTCAGGAAGGGACACATACCTACGAGCAGTACTTC.

V and J are TRBV5-6 and TRBJ1-1, with TRBD1 as a possible D gene (6 bases). The germline V and J ends were trimmed by 2 bases and 0 bases, with 14 bases remaining between them. This CDR3 comprises 16 residues. Germline V gene lookup returns CDR1 SGHDT and CDR2 YYEEEE. The CDR3 loop reads CASSLFPGALNTEAFF. In nucleotides, the CDR3 is TGTGCCAGCAGCTTATTTCCAGGGGCCTTGAACACTGAAGCTTTCTTT. Drawing the rest from reference TRBV5-6 and TRBJ1-1, the complete variable domain is DAGVTQSPTHLIKTRGQQVTLRCSPKSGHDTVSWYQQALGQGPQFIFQYYEEEERQRGNFPDRFSGHQFPNYSSELNVNALLLGDSALYLCASSLFPGALNTEAFFGQGTRLTVV.

This sequence joins TRBV6-2 or TRBV6-3 and TRBJ2-1; 11 nucleotides line up with TRBD2. The CDR3 length is 15 residues. The junction had 18 bases not matched to a gene; V was cut back by 11 bases and J by 12 bases. Germline CDR1 reads MNHEY; CDR2 reads SVGEGT. CDR3 protein: CAGASGLAVHGGQFF. The CDR3 DNA follows: TGTGCCGGCGCGTCGGGACTAGCGGTTCACGGGGGGCAGTTCTTC.

This clonotype was recorded a few times. The chain has TRBV28 and TRBJ2-7; D possibly corresponds to TRBD2 (5 bases). Between the trimmed V and J ends, which lost 3 bases and 4 bases, there was a span of 16 bases. The germline CDR1 and CDR2 sequences are MDHEN and SYDVKM. The CDR3 consists of 15 residues. This CDR3 is CASSFVSALLYEQYF. The CDR3 nucleotides are TGTGCCAGCAGTTTTGTTAGCGCGTTGCTTTACGAGCAGTACTTC.

This chain connects TRBV24-1 to TRBJ1-2; D is perhaps TRBD1 (6 bases). CDR1 KGHDR and CDR2 SFDVKD come from the germline V gene. This CDR3 spans 15 amino acids. Trimming removed 1 base from V and 2 bases from J, with 10 bases in between. CDR3 sequence reads: CATSDFPTGNYGYTF. DNA of the CDR3: TGTGCCACCAGTGATTTCCCTACAGGGAACTATGGCTACACCTTC.

This rearrangement joins TRBV5-1 to TRBJ2-1; 11 positions match TRBD1. Trimming took 0 bases from V and 9 from J; bases not matched to a gene: 5. Germline V gene data show CDR1 as SGHRS and CDR2 as YFSETQ. The CDR3 contains 15 residues. CDR3 nucleotide sequence: TGCGCCAGCAGCTTGGGGGACAGGGGGGACGGTGAGCAGTTCTTC. This encodes CASSLGDRGDGEQFF. The whole variable domain, remainder taken from reference TRBV5-1 and TRBJ2-1, is KAGVTQTPRYLIKTRGQQVTLSCSPISGHRSVSWYQQTPGQGLQFLFEYFSETQRNKGNFPGRFSGRQFSNSRSEMNVSTLELGDSALYLCASSLGDRGDGEQFFGPGTRLTVL.

This clonotype has only a few counts. The chain has TRBV19 and TRBJ2-4, with 7 bases fitting TRBD1. The CDR3 has 16 amino acids. Germline V gene data show CDR1 as LNHDA and CDR2 as SQIVND (reference sequence). V shed 0 bases and J 5 bases; nucleotides not matched to a gene: 7. Here the CDR3 DNA reads TGTGCCAGTAGTATAGATGCGCGGACAGGCCAAAACATTCAGTACTTC. This codes for CASSIDARTGQNIQYF.

J is TRBJ2-2 and V is TRBV12-3 or TRBV12-4, with a possible D match to TRBD2 (5 bases). This CDR3 spans 16 amino acids. The V and J ends lost 2 bases and 8 bases respectively, with 18 bases between them. The CDR3 DNA is TGTGCCAGCAGTTTAAATAGCGTACCAAGGGAGGGGGAGCTGTTTTTT. It encodes CASSLNSVPREGELFF.

The V call is TRBV7-2, the J call TRBJ1-4, with 8 bases aligning to TRBD1. The V gene's germline CDR1 is SGHTA and CDR2 FQGNSA. J was trimmed by 8 bases and V by 1 base; bases with no gene match: 6. There are 15 residues in the CDR3. CDR3 sequence reads: CASSLGTGRFEKLFF. In DNA form, the CDR3 reads TGTGCCAGCAGCTTAGGGACAGGGAGATTCGAAAAACTGTTTTTT.

This chain uses TRBV25-1 with TRBJ1-3; D remains unclear. Trimming took off 3 bases at V and 0 bases at J, with 21 bases between the two ends. This CDR3 has 19 residues. Per the germline V gene, CDR1 is MGHDK and CDR2 is SYGVNS. The chain's CDR3 is CASSDTLLGEGASGNTIYF. The CDR3 DNA reads as TGTGCCAGCAGTGATACCCTCCTCGGGGAGGGTGCCTCTGGAAACACCATATATTTT.

The rearrangement uses TRBV20-1 and TRBJ1-2; 7 bases agree with TRBD1. Germline trimming cut 6 bases from V and 1 base from J; bases unmatched to any gene: 5. The CDR3 length is 13 residues. Germline V lookup: CDR1 DFQATT, CDR2 SNEGSKA (reference sequence). The CDR3 DNA reads TGCAGTGCCGATCACAGGGGTAACTATGGCTACACCTTC. Its translation: CSADHRGNYGYTF.

The chain joins TRBV7-2 to TRBJ2-7; no reliable D call. Trimming cost V 4 bases and J 2 bases, with 18 bases left between them. Germline V lookup: CDR1 SGHTA, CDR2 FQGNSA. CDR3 length: 16 amino acids. CDR3 coding DNA: TGTGCCAGCAGCTCGCCGGACGGAGCTTCCCCCTACGAGCAGTACTTC. It is translated as CASSSPDGASPYEQYF.

The genes are TRBV12-3 or TRBV12-4 and TRBJ2-7; a possible D gene is TRBD1 (8 bases). The CDR3 consists of 15 residues. Deletions cut 2 bases from V and 7 bases from J, with 18 bases between. Here the CDR3 reads CASSLPGQVGGEQYF. DNA for the CDR3: TGTGCCAGCAGTTTACCGGGACAGGTCGGGGGGGAGCAGTACTTC.